This T cell receptor (beta chain) was identified during a study of T-cell memory formation after mild COVID-19. This clonotype was counted ten times or more. Its target is unknown. 5'RACE with constant-segment primers yielded barcoded, UMI-tagged TCR alpha and TCR beta cDNA libraries. TCRdb re-called the 5' RACE reads with MiXCR, one entry per CDR3 protein. Of roughly 580,000 distinct CDR3 sequences detected, roughly 17% appear once; the ten largest clones hold around 12%. Study-level findings and limits: CD4/CD8 balance characterized clones contracting day 15 to 85, and CD4+ skew characterized later expanders. The SARS-CoV-2 specificity of second-wave clones reaching peak at day 37 remained unverified. Memory cells collected pre-infection included some clones that later responded, suggesting cross-reactive memory joined.

The source of this sequence is an adult woman who had mild COVID-19 (a few samples of this study predate the infection). Cell type and time point are not known. The specimen was PBMCs or a T cell subset sorted from them (not recorded which).

The CDR3 loop is CASSPQGALNTEAFF. The CDR3 DNA is TGTGCCAGCTCACCACAGGGGGCCTTGAACACTGAAGCTTTCTTT. The V and J genes are TRBV18 and TRBJ1-1; 7 positions match TRBD1. CDR1 and CDR2 (germline): KGHSH, LQKENI. V was clipped by 1 base and J by 0 bases; unmatched bases: 2. The CDR3 has 15 amino acids.